This TCR beta chain was recorded in a study of cytomegalovirus exposure and HLA in healthy donors. Clones were read by immunoSEQ multiplex PCR, and TCRdb kept only the in-frame ones, dropping some. The sample has some 130,000 clones, 82% seen once. Study-level results: Within the 120 or so validation repertoires, first-cohort TCR clusters tended to co-occur, according to a later analysis.

This clone was recorded a few times. Its antigen remains unknown. Germline V gives CDR1 MNHNY, CDR2 SVGAGI (reference sequence). Trimming left V 7 bases short and J 1 base short, with 4 bases between. This CDR3 has 11 residues. The J gene is TRBJ1-2, the V gene TRBV6-6; no definite D call. The receptor was isolated from a man aged 25 to 40 in good health and CMV-seropositive. The sample consisted of PBMCs. CDR3 residues: CASTGNYGYTF. The CDR3 nucleotides are TGTGCCAGCACCGGTAACTATGGCTACACCTTC.